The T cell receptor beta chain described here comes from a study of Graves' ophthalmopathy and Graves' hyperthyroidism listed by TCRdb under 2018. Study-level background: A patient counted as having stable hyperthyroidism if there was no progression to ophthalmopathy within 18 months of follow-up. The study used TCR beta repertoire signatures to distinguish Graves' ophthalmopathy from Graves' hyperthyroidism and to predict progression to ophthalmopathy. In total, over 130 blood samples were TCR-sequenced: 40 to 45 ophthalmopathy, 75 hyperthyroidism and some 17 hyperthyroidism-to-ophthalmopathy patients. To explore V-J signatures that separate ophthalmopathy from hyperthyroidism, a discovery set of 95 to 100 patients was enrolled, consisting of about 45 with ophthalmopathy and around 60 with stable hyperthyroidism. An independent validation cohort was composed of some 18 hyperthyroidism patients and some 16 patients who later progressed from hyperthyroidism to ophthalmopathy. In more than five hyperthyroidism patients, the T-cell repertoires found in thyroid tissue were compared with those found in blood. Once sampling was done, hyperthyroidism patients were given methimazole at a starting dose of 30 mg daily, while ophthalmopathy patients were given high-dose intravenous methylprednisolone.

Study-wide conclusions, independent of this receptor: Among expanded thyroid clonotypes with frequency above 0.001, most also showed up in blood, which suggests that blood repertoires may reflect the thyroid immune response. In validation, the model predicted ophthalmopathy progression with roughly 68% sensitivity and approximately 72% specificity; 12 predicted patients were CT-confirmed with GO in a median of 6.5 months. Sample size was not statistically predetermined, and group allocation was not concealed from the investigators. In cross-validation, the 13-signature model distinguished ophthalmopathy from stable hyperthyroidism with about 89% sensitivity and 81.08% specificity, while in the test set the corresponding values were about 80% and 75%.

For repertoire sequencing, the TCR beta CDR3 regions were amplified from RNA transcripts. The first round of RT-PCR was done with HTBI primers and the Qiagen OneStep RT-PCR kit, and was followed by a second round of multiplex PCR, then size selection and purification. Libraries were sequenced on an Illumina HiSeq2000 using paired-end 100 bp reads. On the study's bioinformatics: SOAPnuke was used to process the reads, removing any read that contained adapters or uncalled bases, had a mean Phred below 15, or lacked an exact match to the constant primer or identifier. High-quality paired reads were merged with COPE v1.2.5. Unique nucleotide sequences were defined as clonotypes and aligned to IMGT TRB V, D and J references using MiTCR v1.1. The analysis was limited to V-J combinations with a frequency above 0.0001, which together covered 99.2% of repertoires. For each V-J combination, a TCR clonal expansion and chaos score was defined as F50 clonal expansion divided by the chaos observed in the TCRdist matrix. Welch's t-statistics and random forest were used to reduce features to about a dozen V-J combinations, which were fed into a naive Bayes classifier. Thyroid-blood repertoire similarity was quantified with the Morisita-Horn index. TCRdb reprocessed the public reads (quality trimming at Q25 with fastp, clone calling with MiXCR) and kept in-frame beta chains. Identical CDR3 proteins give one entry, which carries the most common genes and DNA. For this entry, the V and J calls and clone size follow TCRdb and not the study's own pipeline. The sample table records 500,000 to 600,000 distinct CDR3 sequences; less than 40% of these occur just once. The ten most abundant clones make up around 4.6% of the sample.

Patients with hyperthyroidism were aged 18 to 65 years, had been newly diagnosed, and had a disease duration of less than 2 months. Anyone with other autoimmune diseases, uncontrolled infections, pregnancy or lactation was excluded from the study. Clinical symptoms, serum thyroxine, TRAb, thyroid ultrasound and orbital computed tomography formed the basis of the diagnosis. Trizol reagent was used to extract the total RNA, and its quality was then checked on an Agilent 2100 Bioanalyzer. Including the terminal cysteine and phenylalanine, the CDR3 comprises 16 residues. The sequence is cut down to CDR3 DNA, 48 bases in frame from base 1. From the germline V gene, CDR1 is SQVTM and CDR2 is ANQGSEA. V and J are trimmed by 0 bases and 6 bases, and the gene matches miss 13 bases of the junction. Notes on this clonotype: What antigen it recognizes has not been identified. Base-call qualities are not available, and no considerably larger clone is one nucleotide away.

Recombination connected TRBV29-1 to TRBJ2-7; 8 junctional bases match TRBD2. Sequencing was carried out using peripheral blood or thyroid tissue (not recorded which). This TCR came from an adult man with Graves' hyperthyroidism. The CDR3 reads CSVEEPSGWALGEQYF. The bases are TGCAGCGTTGAAGAACCTAGCGGGTGGGCCCTAGGCGAGCAGTACTTC.